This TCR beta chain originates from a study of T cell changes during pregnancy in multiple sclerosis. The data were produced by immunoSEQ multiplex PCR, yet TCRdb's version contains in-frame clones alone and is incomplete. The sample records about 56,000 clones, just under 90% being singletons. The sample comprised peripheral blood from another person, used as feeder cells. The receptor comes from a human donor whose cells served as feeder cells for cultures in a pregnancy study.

CDR3 DNA: TGTGCCAGCAGCTCCCCGGGCGCGGGGGGGCCTGGGACCCAGTACTTC. This codes for CASSSPGAGGPGTQYF. The chain joins TRBV7-2 to TRBJ2-5; TRBD2 agrees at 9 bases. The CDR3 runs to 16 residues. Germline CDR1 and CDR2: SGHTA and FQGNSA. With 4 bases clipped from V and 7 bases from J, the junction kept 13 bases outside the gene matches.